These T cell receptor beta chains were read from a single sample in a study of cytomegalovirus exposure and HLA in healthy donors. Using immunoSEQ multiplex PCR, the repertoire was profiled, and TCRdb retains in-frame clones only, with some absent. The data contain about 120,000 clones, approximately 80% of them singletons. The sample was PBMCs. These TCRs come from a man aged 25 to 40 in good health and CMV-seronegative. Both conserved end residues are trimmed from each CDR3. Each record gives: V gene, J gene, D gene, CDR3 protein. A D gene is named only where the DNA matches it firmly.

TRBV5-8	TRBJ1-2	TRBD1	ASSPGTGDSYNYGYT
TRBV27	TRBJ1-2	TRBD1	ASSLLNSQGAGGYT
TRBV19	TRBJ1-5	NA	ASSNQGERPQH
TRBV4-2	TRBJ1-3	NA	ASSQVAGPNSGNTIY
TRBV27	TRBJ2-2	TRBD2	ASSLLAGNTGELF
TRBV5-1	TRBJ1-4	NA	ASSLVGLSNEKLF
TRBV28	TRBJ2-5	TRBD1	ASSSFGTEHKRRTQY
TRBV27	TRBJ2-1	TRBD2	ASRSGTRVHNEQF
TRBV2	TRBJ1-6	NA	ASSTGGRGDSPLH
TRBV30	TRBJ2-7	NA	AWSPRDEQY
TRBV11-2	TRBJ2-1	NA	ASSLVGGWNEQF
TRBV14	TRBJ2-3	NA	ASSPRLWADTQY
TRBV21-1	TRBJ2-1	NA	ASIGTSGRAHFYEQF
TRBV10-3	TRBJ2-7	TRBD2	ATLSGSSYEQY
TRBV9	TRBJ2-7	NA	ASSPRTSTGINEQY
TRBV6-6	TRBJ2-7	TRBD2	ASRDTSGNPYEQY
TRBV13	TRBJ2-1	TRBD1	ASSFTGGEQF
TRBV11-2	TRBJ2-5	TRBD2	ASSLGRGGREETQY
TRBV7-8	TRBJ2-3	TRBD2	ASSPSTSRDTQY
TRBV30	TRBJ2-5	TRBD2	AWRYGGAEETQY
TRBV6-5	TRBJ2-1	TRBD2	TSSFAGTRFNEQF
TRBV30	TRBJ1-1	NA	AWSDRAAF
TRBV6-1	TRBJ2-3	NA	ASRGAVTDTQY
TRBV5-1	TRBJ2-2	TRBD2	ASSSLAGGDTGELF
TRBV28	TRBJ1-2	TRBD1	ASSPGQGGGYT
TRBV2	TRBJ2-5	NA	ASSERETQY
TRBV10-3	TRBJ2-1	NA	AITDSLPNEQF